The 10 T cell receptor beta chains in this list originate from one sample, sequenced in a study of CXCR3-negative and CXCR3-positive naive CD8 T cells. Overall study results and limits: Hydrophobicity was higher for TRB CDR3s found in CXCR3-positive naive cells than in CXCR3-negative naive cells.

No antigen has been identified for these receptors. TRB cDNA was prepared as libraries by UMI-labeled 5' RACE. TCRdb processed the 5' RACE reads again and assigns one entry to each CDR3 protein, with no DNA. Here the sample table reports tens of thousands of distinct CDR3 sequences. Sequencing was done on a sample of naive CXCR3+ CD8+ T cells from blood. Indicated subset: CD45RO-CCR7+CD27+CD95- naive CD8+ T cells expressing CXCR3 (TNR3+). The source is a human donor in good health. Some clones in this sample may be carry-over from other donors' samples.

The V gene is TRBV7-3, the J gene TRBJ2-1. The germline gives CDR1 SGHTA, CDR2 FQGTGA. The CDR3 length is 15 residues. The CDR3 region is CASSLEGSSYNEQFF.

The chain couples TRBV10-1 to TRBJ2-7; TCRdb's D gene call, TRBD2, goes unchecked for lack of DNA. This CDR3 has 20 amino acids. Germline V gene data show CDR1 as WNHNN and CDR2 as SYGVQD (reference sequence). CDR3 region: CASTPGGTSGSSVVTPSEHF.

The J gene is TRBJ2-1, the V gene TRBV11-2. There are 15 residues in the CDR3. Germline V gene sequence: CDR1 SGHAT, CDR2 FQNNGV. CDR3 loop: CASSLGVGSYNEQFF.

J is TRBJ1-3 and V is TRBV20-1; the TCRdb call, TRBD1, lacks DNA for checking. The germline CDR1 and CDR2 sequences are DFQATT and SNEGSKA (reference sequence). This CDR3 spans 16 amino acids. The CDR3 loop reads CSAGGTGRLSGNTIYF.

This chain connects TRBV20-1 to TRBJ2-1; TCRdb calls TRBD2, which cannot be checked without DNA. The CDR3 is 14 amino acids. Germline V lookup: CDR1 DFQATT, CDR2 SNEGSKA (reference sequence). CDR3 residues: CSAPHLAGRYEQFF.

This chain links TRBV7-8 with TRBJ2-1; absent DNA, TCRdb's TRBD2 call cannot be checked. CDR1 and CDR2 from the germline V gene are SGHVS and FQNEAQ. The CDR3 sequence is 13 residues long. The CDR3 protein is CASSLGLVNEQFF. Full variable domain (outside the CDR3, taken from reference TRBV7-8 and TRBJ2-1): GAGVSQSPRYKVAKRGQDVALRCDPISGHVSLFWYQQALGQGPEFLTYFQNEAQLDKSGLPSDRFFAERPEGSVSTLKIQRTQQEDSAVYLCASSLGLVNEQFFGPGTRLTVL.

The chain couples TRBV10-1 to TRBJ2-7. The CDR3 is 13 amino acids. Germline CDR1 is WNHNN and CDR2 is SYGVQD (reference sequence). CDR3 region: CASSHGPTYEQYF.

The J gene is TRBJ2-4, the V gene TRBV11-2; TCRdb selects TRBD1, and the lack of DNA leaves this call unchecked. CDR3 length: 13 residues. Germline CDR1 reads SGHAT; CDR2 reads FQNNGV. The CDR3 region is CASSFGATNIQYF.

CDR3 amino acids: CASSFSRDTEAFF. This chain connects TRBV5-1 to TRBJ1-1; TCRdb names TRBD1, which stays unverified in the absence of DNA. This CDR3 comprises 13 residues. Germline V gives CDR1 SGHRS, CDR2 YFSETQ.

CDR3 region: CSVDGGLAVNEQFF. The chain employs TRBV29-1 and TRBJ2-1; as DNA is missing, the TRBD1 call by TCRdb cannot be tested. This CDR3 comprises 14 residues. Looked up from germline, CDR1 is SQVTM and CDR2 is ANQGSEA.